The clone carrying this TCR beta chain was picked up many times. Its antigen is currently unknown. The data were obtained in a study of beta chain bispecific antibodies for T cell cancers. Across the study: Jurkat cells expressed TRBV12-3; HPB-ALL cells expressed TRBV5-5.

In germline, CDR1 is LNHDA, CDR2 SQIVND (reference sequence). Trimming removed 3 bases from V and 3 bases from J, with 11 bases in between. The CDR3 sequence is 14 residues long. Clonotype quantities came from unique molecular identifier barcode counts. TCRdb independently ran MiXCR on the 5' RACE reads; one entry per CDR3 protein. This sample has 15,000 or so distinct CDR3 sequences; about 1.9% occur once, and the top ten carry about 7%. General study findings and limits: In these mixed samples, most targeted TRBV reads derived from the leukemia cell line.

Expansion lasted two to three days, with either anti-CD3 antibody OKT3 or CD3/CD28 beads. V usage is TRBV19 and J usage is TRBJ1-1, with D possibly matching TRBD1 (5 bases). This sequence was found in a human donor in good health. Some clones in this sample may be carry-over from other donors' samples. The specimen sequenced was healthy donor T cells cultured with leukemia cells. CDR3 DNA sequence: TGTGCCAGTAGTATCGGGGGAGGGCACACTGAAGCTTTCTTT. Its translation is CASSIGGGHTEAFF.